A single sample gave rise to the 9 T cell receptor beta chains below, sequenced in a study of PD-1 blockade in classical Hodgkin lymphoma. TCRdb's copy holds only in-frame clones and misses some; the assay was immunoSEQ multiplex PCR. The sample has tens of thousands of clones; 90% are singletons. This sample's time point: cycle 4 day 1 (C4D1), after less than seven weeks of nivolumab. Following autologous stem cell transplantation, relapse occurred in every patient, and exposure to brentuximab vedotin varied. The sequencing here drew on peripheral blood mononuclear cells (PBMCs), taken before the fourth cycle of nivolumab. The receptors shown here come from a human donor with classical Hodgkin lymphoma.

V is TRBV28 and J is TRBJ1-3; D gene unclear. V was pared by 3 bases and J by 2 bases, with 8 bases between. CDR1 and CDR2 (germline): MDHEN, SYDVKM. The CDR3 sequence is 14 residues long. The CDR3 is CASSLGGTGNTIYF. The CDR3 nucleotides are TGTGCCAGCAGTTTGGGAGGGACTGGAAACACCATATATTTT.

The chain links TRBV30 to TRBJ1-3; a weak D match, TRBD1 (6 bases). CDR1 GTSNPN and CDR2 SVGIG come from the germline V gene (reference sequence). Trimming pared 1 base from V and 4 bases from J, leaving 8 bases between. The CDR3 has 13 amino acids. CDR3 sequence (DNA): TGTGCCTGGAGTGAGGGGGTAGGAAACACCATATATTTT. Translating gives CAWSEGVGNTIYF.

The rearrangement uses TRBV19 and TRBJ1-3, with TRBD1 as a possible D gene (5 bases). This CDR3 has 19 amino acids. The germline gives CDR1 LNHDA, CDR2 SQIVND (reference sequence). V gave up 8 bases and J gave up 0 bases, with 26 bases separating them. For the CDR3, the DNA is TGTGCCAGTGGGACCGGGACGGGACCGACTTGGAGCTCTGGAAACACCATATATTTT. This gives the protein CASGTGTGPTWSSGNTIYF.

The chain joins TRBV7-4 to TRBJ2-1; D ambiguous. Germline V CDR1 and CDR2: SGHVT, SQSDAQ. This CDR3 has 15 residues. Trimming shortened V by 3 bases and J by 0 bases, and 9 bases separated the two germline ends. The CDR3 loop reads CASSFRLVSYNEQFF. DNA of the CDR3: TGTGCCAGCAGCTTCCGTTTGGTCTCCTACAATGAGCAGTTCTTC.

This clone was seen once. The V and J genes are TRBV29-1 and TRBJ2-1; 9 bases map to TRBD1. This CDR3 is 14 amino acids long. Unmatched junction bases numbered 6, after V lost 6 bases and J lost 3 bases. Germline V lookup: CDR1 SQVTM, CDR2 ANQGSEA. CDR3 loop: CSVDRGDSYNEQFF. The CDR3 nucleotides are TGCAGCGTGGACAGGGGCGACAGCTACAATGAGCAGTTCTTC.

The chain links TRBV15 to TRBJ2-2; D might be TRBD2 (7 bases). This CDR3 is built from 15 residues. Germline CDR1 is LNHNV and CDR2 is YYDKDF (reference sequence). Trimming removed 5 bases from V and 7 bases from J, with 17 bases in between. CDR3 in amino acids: CATSFPEGGIGELFF. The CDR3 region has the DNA TGTGCCACCAGCTTTCCCGAGGGGGGGATCGGGGAGCTGTTTTTT.

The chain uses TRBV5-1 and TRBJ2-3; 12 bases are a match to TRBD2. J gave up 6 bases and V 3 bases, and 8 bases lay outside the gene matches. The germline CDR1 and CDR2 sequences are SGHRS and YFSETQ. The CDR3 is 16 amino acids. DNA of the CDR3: TGCGCCAGCAGCTCCCCTAGCGGGGGGGCCGGGGATACGCAGTATTTT. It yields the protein CASSSPSGGAGDTQYF.

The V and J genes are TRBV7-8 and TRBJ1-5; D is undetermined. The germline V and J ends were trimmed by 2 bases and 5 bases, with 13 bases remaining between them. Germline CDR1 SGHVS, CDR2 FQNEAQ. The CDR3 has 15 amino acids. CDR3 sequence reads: CASSLWLRRDQPQHF. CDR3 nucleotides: TGTGCCAGCAGCTTATGGTTAAGGCGCGATCAGCCCCAGCATTTT.

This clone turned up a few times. The CDR3 spells CASSPSVLGGQETQYF. For the CDR3, the DNA is TGTGCCAGCAGTCCTAGCGTCCTGGGGGGTCAAGAGACCCAGTACTTC. This chain connects TRBV27 to TRBJ2-5; TRBD2 is a possible D gene (6 bases). The CDR3 runs 16 residues. V lost 5 bases, J lost 2 bases, and 18 bases lay in between. Germline values: CDR1 MNHEY, CDR2 SMNVEV (reference sequence).